This T cell receptor (beta chain) derives from a study of blood T cell repertoires in COVID-19. The overall study: PBMCs, B-cell-depleted T cells, or T cells were the source of the cDNA or gDNA that made up the material.

This CDR3 has 12 residues. Germline CDR1 SEHNR, CDR2 FQNEAQ (reference sequence). Trimming removed 5 bases from V and 9 bases from J, with 13 bases in between. In the original analysis: Amplifying reference gene primers gave estimates of nucleated cell counts. Assay: immunoSEQ multiplex PCR; the TCRdb copy retains only in-frame clones and omits some. That table gives V, J and clone size, and the DNA gave D and trimming. The table has roughly 180,000 clones, around 85% seen once. The origin of this receptor is a man aged 55 to 70 who had recovered from COVID-19. Sample: peripheral blood. The chain uses TRBV7-9 and TRBJ1-2; possibly TRBD1 for D (6 bases). CDR3 protein: CASSVDSWSYTF. DNA for the CDR3: TGTGCCAGCAGCGTGGACAGCTGGAGCTACACCTTC.